The subject of this entry is one TCR beta chain. Antigen: not known. Clones were read by immunoSEQ multiplex PCR, and TCRdb kept only the in-frame ones, dropping some. Of roughly 30,000 clones in the sample, around 93% were seen once. This sample was included in a study of T cells in localized non-small cell lung cancer. General observations from the study: It was uninvolved adjacent lung that showed the highest T cell clonality, exceeding tumor. Heterogeneity stays possible, as sequencing covered only one tumor region.

The sequencing here drew on peripheral blood mononuclear cells, taken before any cancer treatment. The TCR was taken from a woman aged 40-75 years with stage III lung adenocarcinoma.

The CDR3 sequence: CASSLFSGFYNEQFF. The CDR3 DNA is TGTGCCAGCAGCCTTTTCAGCGGTTTCTACAATGAGCAGTTCTTC. This sequence joins TRBV5-4 and TRBJ2-1; maybe TRBD2 (5 bases). The CDR3 runs 15 residues. The germline V gene has CDR1 SGHNT and CDR2 YYREEE (reference sequence). The V end lost 4 bases, the J end lost 3 bases, and 14 bases lay between the germline ends.